This T cell receptor (beta chain) stems from a study of CD8 T cells in Susac syndrome (dated by TCRdb to about 2019). Notes on the research overall: Repertoire sequencing was used to test whether CD8+ T cell activation and differentiation in Susac syndrome was antigen driven.

Results and caveats for the whole study, not just this receptor: The TCR sequencing and HLA analysis was acknowledged to have included a relatively small number of individuals.

Peripheral blood CD8+ and CD4+ T cells from healthy donors, Susac syndrome patients and multiple sclerosis patients were profiled using high-throughput TCR beta sequencing. Treatment-naive patients with stable or active relapsing-remitting disease fulfilling revised McDonald criteria were used as multiple sclerosis controls. Bulk CD8+ and CD4+ T cells were purified by magnetic negative isolation, while CD8+ TEMRA cells were enriched using FACS. Blood was drawn into EDTA tubes, processed within 24 hours, and PBMCs were isolated by density gradient centrifugation. PBMCs intended for TCR sequencing were cryopreserved in liquid nitrogen and were subsequently thawed in a 37 degrees C water bath. The sorted or isolated CD4+, CD8+ and CD8+ TEMRA cells reached a purity of at least 90%. For CDR1 and CDR2, the germline V gene lists MDHEN and SYDVKM. The CDR3 measures 17 amino acids from cysteine to phenylalanine. CDR3 DNA only is kept here, 51 bases in frame from base 1.

RNA was extracted with the RNeasy kit and roughly 0.45 to 1 ug was reverse transcribed using random hexamers. The immunoSEQ multiplex PCR assay, which covers 54 Vbeta and 13 Jbeta segments, was used to amplify TCR beta CDR3 regions. Bias from PCR amplification was corrected by using a synthetic template baseline for primer optimization and for computational correction. The study's own analysis went as follows. Reads were annotated to V, D and J genes per IMGT and analyzed with immunoSEQ Analyzer, keeping only productive sequences. To calculate clonality, Shannon entropy was normalized by log2 of the number of productive unique sequences and then subtracted from one. For each patient and control, public and private clones were evaluated within the 100 most prevalent clones. Clones were defined as Susac-specific if absent from the healthy and MS cohorts, from 1052 published viral clones and from other ImmuneACCESS disease sequences. The raw public reads went through TCRdb reprocessing: fastp at Q25, MiXCR clone calling, in-frame beta chains kept. Rows merge per CDR3 protein into single entries with the most common DNA and genes. These V and J calls derive from TCRdb rather than the authors' analysis. Across this sample there are about 140,000 distinct CDR3 sequences, with approximately 95% seen only once. Clones ranked in the top ten supply about 0.11% of the sample.

A word on this clonotype: The antigen it recognizes is unknown. One end of the junction varies from germline; a read error may be responsible.

The sample consisted of CD4+ T cells from PBMCs. This TCR was sampled from a human donor with multiple sclerosis. In this chain, TRBV28 is recombined with TRBJ2-7, with 9 middle bases fitting TRBD1. At the DNA level, the sequence is TGTGCCAGCGACCCGGGACAGGGAGTTTCGGGCCACTACGGGCAGTACTTC. This encodes CASDPGQGVSGHYGQYF.